The present TCR beta chain was sequenced within a study of shared clonotypes between healthy human individuals. Study details: Donor ages ranged 18 to 49 years: a couple of women, a few men. Whole-study findings and limits: Non-shared clonotypes were found to have lower generation probabilities than the clonotypes that were shared by all four of the sorted-subset donors. Naive subsets typically showed greater estimated richness than memory subsets.

Trimming took off 5 bases at V and 4 bases at J, with 6 bases between the two ends. CDR1 is DFQATT and CDR2 is SNEGSKA in the germline V gene (reference sequence). This CDR3 is built from 11 residues. Of note for this clone: As yet, its antigen is unknown. Other DNA sequences of this sample code for an identical CDR3.

Deep was the level used in running the assay. Clones were sequenced by immunoSEQ multiplex PCR, and TCRdb holds only the in-frame ones, with some missing. Found here are about 1.5 million clones, 95% to 99% of them singletons; the top ten hold about 0.45%. The chain uses TRBV20-1 and TRBJ2-1; no clear D. The sample taken for sequencing was naive CD4+ T cells sorted from blood. Regarding subset: CD45RA+ positively selected. The clonotype comes from a man under 40 in good health. CDR3 sequence: CSAAVYNEQFF. The CDR3 DNA reads TGCAGTGCTGCAGTGTACAATGAGCAGTTCTTC.